This TCR beta chain was sequenced during a study of shared clonotypes between healthy human individuals. Findings and caveats of the study: Generally, naive subsets came out with larger estimated richness than memory subsets.

A remark on this clone: Its antigen is not known.

Sequencing used immunoSEQ multiplex PCR; TCRdb keeps in-frame clones, though not all of them. The data hold roughly 2.5 million clones, with roughly nine tenths observed a single time. The CDR3 loop spans 10 amino acids. The chain combines TRBV21-1 with TRBJ1-2. TRBV21-1 is a pseudogene locus. This receptor was taken from a man aged 18 to 35 in good health. The specimen was naive CD4+ T cells sorted from blood. This sample's subset: CD45RA+ positively selected. The chain's CDR3 is CASSKSSYTF. The CDR3 nucleotides are TGTGCCAGCAGCAAAAGCAGCTACACCTTC.